The clone carrying this T cell receptor beta chain has only a few counts. The data were taken from a study of T cells after yellow fever vaccination. TCRdb passed the 5' RACE reads through MiXCR, listing each CDR3 protein once. The sample has a few hundred thousand distinct CDR3 sequences, roughly 8% seen once. This specimen was PBMCs, taken approximately 40 days after the first yellow fever vaccination. This clonotype originated in a man between 18 and 29 years old who received the YFV17D yellow fever vaccine.

The CDR3 loop is CASSLAVEQNTEAFF. The CDR3 region has the DNA TGCGCCAGCAGCTTGGCAGTAGAACAGAACACTGAAGCTTTCTTT. This chain connects TRBV5-1 to TRBJ1-1; no reliable D call. Per the germline V gene, CDR1 is SGHRS and CDR2 is YFSETQ. This CDR3 region has 15 residues. V was cut by 0 bases and J by 1 base, with 10 bases left in between.